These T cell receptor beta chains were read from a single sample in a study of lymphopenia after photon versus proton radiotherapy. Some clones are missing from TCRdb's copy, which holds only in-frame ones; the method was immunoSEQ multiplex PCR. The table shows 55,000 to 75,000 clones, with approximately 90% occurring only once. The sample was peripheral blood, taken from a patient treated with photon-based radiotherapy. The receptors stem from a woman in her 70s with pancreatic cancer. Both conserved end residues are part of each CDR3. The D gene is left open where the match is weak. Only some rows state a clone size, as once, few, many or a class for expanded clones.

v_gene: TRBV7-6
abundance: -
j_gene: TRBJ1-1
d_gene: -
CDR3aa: CASSSQGPGTEAFF
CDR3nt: TGTGCCAGCAGTTCGCAGGGCCCCGGGACTGAAGCTTTCTTT

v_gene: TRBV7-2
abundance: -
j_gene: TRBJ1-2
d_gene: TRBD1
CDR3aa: CASSLGGTGYGYTF
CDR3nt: TGTGCCAGCAGCTTAGGGGGGACAGGTTATGGCTACACCTTC

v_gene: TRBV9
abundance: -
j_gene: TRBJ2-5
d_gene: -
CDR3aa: CASSATGSLWETQYF
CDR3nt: TGTGCCAGCAGCGCTACAGGGAGCCTGTGGGAGACCCAGTACTTC

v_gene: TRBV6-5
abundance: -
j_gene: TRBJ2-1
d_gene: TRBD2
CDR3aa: CASSEGTSYYEQFF
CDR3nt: TGTGCCAGCAGCGAGGGGACTAGTTATTATGAGCAGTTCTTC

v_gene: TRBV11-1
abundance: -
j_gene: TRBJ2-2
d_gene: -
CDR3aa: CASSAVSTGELFF
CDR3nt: TGTGCCAGCAGCGCCGTGAGCACCGGGGAGCTGTTTTTT

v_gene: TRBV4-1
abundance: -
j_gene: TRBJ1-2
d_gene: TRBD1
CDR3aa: CASSQAGTGDIGGYTF
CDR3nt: TGCGCCAGCAGCCAAGCCGGCACAGGGGATATTGGCGGCTACACCTTC

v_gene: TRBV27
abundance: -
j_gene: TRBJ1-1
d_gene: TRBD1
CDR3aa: CASSSSDRDDTEAFF
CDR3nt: TGTGCCAGCAGTTCCTCGGACAGGGATGACACTGAAGCTTTCTTT

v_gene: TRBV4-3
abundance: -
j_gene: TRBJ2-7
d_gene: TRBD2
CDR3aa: CASSQEGRGDYEQYF
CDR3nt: TGCGCCAGCAGCCAAGAGGGACGGGGGGACTACGAGCAGTACTTC

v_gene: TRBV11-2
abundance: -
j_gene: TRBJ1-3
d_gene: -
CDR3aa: CASTLNSGNTIYF
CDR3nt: TGTGCCAGCACCCTTAACTCTGGAAACACCATATATTTT

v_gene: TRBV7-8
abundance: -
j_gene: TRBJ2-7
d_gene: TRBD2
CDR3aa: CASSLPIRLAGGRNEQYF
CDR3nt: TGTGCCAGCAGCTTACCCATTCGACTAGCGGGAGGTAGGAACGAGCAGTACTTC

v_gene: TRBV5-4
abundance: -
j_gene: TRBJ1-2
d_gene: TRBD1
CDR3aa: CASSIGRGQGYGYTF
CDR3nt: TGTGCCAGCAGCATTGGTCGCGGACAGGGATATGGCTACACCTTC

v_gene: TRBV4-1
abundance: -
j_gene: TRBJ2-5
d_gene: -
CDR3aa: CASSQEAAETQYF
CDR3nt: TGCGCCAGCAGCCAAGAGGCAGCAGAGACCCAGTACTTC

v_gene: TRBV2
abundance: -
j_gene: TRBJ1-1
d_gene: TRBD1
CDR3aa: CASSPRTGRDTEAFF
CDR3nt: TGTGCCAGCAGTCCCCGGACAGGGAGAGACACTGAAGCTTTCTTT

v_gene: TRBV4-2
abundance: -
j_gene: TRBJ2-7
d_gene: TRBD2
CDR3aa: CASGSGTSGNYEQYF
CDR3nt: TGTGCCAGCGGCTCAGGGACTAGCGGGAACTACGAGCAGTACTTC

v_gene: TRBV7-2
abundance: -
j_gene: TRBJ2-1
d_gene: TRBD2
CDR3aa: CASSIGLAGNEQFF
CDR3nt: TGTGCCAGCAGCATCGGACTAGCGGGAAACGAGCAGTTCTTC

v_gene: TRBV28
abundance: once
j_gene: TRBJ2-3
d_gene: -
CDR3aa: CASSSAWTPSTDTQYF
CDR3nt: TGTGCCAGCAGTTCCGCATGGACACCGAGCACAGATACGCAGTATTTT

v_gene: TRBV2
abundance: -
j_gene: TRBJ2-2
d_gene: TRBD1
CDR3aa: CASTRDRVATGELFF
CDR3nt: TGTGCCAGCACAAGGGACAGGGTGGCGACCGGGGAGCTGTTTTTT

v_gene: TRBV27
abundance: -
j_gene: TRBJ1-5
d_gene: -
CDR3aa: CASSLSSNQPQHF
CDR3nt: TGTGCCAGCAGTTTAAGCAGCAATCAGCCCCAGCATTTT

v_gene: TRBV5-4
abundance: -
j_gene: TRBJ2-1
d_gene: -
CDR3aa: CASSFGGSQTEREQFF
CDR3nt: TGTGCCAGCAGCTTCGGTGGATCCCAGACAGAACGTGAGCAGTTCTTC

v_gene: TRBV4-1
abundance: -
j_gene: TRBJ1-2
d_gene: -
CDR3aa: CASSSRETAVPYGYTF
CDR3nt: TGCGCCAGCAGCTCTCGGGAGACCGCGGTCCCCTATGGCTACACCTTC

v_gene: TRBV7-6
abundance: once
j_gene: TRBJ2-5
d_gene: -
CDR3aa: CASTSPGSVTQYF
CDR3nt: TGTGCCAGCACGTCTCCCGGGAGTGTGACCCAGTACTTC

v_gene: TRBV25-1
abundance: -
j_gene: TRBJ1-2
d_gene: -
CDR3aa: CASTSGYGYTF
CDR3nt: TGTGCCAGCACCTCTGGGTATGGCTACACCTTC

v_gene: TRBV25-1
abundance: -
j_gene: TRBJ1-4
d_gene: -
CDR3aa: CASTDATKGDEKLFF
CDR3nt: TGTGCCAGCACCGATGCTACCAAAGGGGACGAAAAACTGTTTTTT

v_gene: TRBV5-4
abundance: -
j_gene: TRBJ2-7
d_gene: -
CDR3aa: CASSLNSYEQYF
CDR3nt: TGTGCCAGCAGCTTGAACTCCTACGAGCAGTACTTC

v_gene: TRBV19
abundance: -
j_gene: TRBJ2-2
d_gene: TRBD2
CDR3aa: CASSSPGTRNPILTGELFF
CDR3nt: TGTGCCAGTAGTTCCCCCGGGACTAGGAATCCCATATTGACCGGGGAGCTGTTTTTT

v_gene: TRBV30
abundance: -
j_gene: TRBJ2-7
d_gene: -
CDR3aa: CAWKGGSGPRQYF
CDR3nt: TGTGCCTGGAAGGGTGGGAGTGGCCCTAGGCAGTACTTC

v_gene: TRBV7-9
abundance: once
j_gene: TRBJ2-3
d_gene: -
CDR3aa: CASSSPPTDTQYF
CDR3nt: TGTGCCAGCAGCTCCCCACCCACAGATACGCAGTATTTT

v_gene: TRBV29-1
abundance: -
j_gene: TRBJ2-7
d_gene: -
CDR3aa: CSVGPDSYEQYF
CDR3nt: TGCAGCGTTGGTCCGGACTCCTACGAGCAGTACTTC

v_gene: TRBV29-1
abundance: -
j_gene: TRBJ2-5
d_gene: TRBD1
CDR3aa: CSVPGTAEETQYF
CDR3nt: TGCAGCGTACCCGGGACAGCCGAAGAGACCCAGTACTTC

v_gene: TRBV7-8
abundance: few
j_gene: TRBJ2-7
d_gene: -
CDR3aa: CASSFRELSYEQYF
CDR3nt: TGTGCCAGCAGCTTCCGGGAGCTCTCCTACGAGCAGTACTTC

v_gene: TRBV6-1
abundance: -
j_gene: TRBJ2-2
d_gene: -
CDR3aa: CASRAELTGELFF
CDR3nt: TGTGCCAGCAGGGCGGAACTTACCGGGGAGCTGTTTTTT

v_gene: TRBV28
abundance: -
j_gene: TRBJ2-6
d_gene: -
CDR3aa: CASIPRVFLSGANVLTF
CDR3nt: TGTGCCAGCATCCCCAGGGTTTTCTTATCTGGGGCCAACGTCCTGACTTTC

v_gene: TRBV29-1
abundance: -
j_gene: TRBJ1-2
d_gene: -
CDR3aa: CSVEELYGYTF
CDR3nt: TGCAGCGTTGAGGAGTTGTATGGCTACACCTTC

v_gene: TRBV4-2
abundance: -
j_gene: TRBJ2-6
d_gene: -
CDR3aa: CASSLTAGSLEGANVLTF
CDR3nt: TGTGCCAGCAGCCTTACGGCCGGGTCCTTGGAGGGGGCCAACGTCCTGACTTTC

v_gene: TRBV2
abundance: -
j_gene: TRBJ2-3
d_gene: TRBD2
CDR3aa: CASRKGLAGVGVPDTQYF
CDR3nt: TGTGCCAGCAGGAAGGGACTAGCGGGAGTTGGTGTCCCAGATACGCAGTATTTT

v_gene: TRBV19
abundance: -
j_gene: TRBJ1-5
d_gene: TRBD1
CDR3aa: CASSIEFDTGGFQPQHF
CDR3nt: TGTGCCAGTAGTATAGAATTCGATACAGGGGGTTTTCAGCCCCAGCATTTT

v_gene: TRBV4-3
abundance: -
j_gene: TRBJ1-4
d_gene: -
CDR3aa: CASSQDTAGKSGKLFF
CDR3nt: TGCGCCAGCAGCCAAGATACGGCAGGGAAATCAGGAAAACTGTTTTTT

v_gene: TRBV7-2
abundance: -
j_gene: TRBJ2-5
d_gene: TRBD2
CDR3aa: CASSLSSGAQETQYF
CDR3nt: TGTGCCAGCAGCTTGAGCAGCGGGGCCCAAGAGACCCAGTACTTC

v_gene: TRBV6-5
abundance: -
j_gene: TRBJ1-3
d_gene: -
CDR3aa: CASRFSGQAGNTIYF
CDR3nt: TGTGCCAGTCGGTTCTCGGGGCAGGCTGGAAACACCATATATTTT

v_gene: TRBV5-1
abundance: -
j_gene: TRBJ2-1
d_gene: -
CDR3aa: CASSPGVERNEQFF
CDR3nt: TGCGCCAGCAGCCCGGGGGTAGAAAGGAATGAGCAGTTCTTC

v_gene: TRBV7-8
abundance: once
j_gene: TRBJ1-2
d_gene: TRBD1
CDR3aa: CASSLYSTTGLYGYTF
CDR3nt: TGTGCCAGCAGCTTATATTCGACGACAGGGCTCTATGGCTACACCTTC

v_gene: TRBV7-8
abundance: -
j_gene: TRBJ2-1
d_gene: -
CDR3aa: CASSLLSGYYNEQFF
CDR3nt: TGTGCCAGCAGCTTACTGTCAGGGTACTACAATGAGCAGTTCTTC

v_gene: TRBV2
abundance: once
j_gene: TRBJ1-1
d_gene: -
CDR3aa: CASSVGMNTEAFF
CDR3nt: TGTGCCAGCAGTGTGGGGATGAACACTGAAGCTTTCTTT

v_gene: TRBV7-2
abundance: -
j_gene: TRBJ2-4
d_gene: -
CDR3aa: CASSLNSKNIQYF
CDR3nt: TGTGCCAGCAGCTTGAACAGCAAAAACATTCAGTACTTC

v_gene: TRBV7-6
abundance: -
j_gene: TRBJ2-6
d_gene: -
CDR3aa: CASSLLGGGSSGANVLTF
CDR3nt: TGTGCCAGCAGCCTCCTCGGTGGGGGGAGCTCTGGGGCCAACGTCCTGACTTTC

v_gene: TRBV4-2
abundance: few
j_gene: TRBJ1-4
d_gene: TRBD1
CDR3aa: CASSQGTGNEKLFF
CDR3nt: TGTGCCAGCAGCCAAGGGACAGGGAATGAAAAACTGTTTTTT

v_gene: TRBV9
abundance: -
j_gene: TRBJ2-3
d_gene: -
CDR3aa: CASSVGSSTDTQYF
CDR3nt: TGTGCCAGCAGCGTAGGATCCAGCACAGATACGCAGTATTTT